The 14 T cell receptor beta chains given below trace back to one sample, sequenced in a study of long-term antiretroviral therapy in people with HIV. At the survey level, the v3.0 immunoSEQ assay was run. Generated by immunoSEQ multiplex PCR, the TCRdb table keeps only in-frame clones and is missing some. The repertoire holds 20,000 to 30,000 clones, with roughly 85% as singletons. The specimen was unsorted PBMCs, collected 1.2 years after starting antiretroviral therapy. The source of these receptors is a woman aged 35 to 49 with HIV.

The CDR3 coding sequence is TGTGCCAGTAGTATCCCCAGGTACCAGAACACCGGGGAGCTGTTTTTT. It codes for CASSIPRYQNTGELFF. V gene TRBV19 combines with J gene TRBJ2-2, with D unclear. V shed 3 bases and J shed 1 base, with 12 bases lying between them. The CDR3 has 16 amino acids. Germline CDR1 is LNHDA and CDR2 is SQIVND (reference sequence).

The V and J genes are TRBV5-4 and TRBJ1-5; D not certain. V was clipped by 2 bases and J by 3 bases, with 9 bases between them. This CDR3 region has 14 residues. Germline V gives CDR1 SGHNT, CDR2 YYREEE (reference sequence). The CDR3 DNA reads TGTGCCAGCAGCTTAGCCGGGGACAATCAGCCCCAGCATTTT. This sequence encodes CASSLAGDNQPQHF.

This chain links TRBV10-3 with TRBJ1-2; the D is unclear. The CDR3 runs 15 residues. V was cut by 0 bases and J by 0 bases, with 8 bases left in between. In germline, CDR1 is ENHRY, CDR2 SYGVKD. CDR3 in amino acids: CAISESGSANYGYTF. The CDR3 DNA is TGTGCCATCAGTGAGTCGGGCTCAGCTAACTATGGCTACACCTTC.

The genes are TRBV5-4 and TRBJ2-7; 8 bases match TRBD2. The length of the CDR3 is 15 residues. J lost 6 bases, V lost 2 bases, and 10 bases had no gene match. Looked up from germline, CDR1 is SGHNT and CDR2 is YYREEE (reference sequence). CDR3 bases: TGTGCCAGCAGCTTAGTAGCGGGAACGCCAGGCGAGCAGTACTTC. Residues: CASSLVAGTPGEQYF.

This chain uses TRBV7-2 with TRBJ2-5; D is possibly TRBD1 (6 bases). V lost 5 bases and J lost 6, with 16 bases in between. This CDR3 is 14 amino acids long. Germline-derived CDR1 and CDR2 are SGHTA and FQGNSA. For the CDR3, the DNA is TGTGCCAGCAGCCTAAGAGGGGGTGAGCAGACCCAGTACTTC. Protein: CASSLRGGEQTQYF.

V gene TRBV2 combines with J gene TRBJ1-1, with TRBD1 as a possible D gene (5 bases). Germline CDR1 and CDR2: SNHLY and FYNNEI. The germline V and J ends were trimmed by 6 bases and 0 bases, with 11 bases remaining between them. CDR3 length: 14 residues. The CDR3 sequence: CASRLGLLNTEAFF. The CDR3 region has the DNA TGTGCCAGCAGATTGGGACTCTTGAACACTGAAGCTTTCTTT. Full variable domain (missing parts from reference TRBV2 and TRBJ1-1): EPEVTQTPSHQVTQMGQEVILRCVPISNHLYFYWYRQILGQKVEFLVSFYNNEISEKSEIFDDQFSVERPDGSNFTLKIRSTKLEDSAMYFCASRLGLLNTEAFFGQGTRLTVV.

V is TRBV7-9 and J is TRBJ1-1; D is ambiguous. Germline V gene lookup returns CDR1 SEHNR and CDR2 FQNEAQ (reference sequence). The V gene lost 4 bases and the J gene lost 1 base, with 16 bases spanning the gap. The CDR3 extends over 16 amino acids. In nucleotides, the CDR3 is TGTGCCAGCAGCTGGTTTTCTAACTTCGCGAACACTGAAGCTTTCTTT. Translation gives CASSWFSNFANTEAFF.

The chain uses TRBV9 and TRBJ2-2; 11 bases are a match to TRBD2. With 3 bases clipped from V and 7 bases from J, the junction kept 5 bases outside the gene matches. Germline-derived CDR1 and CDR2 are SGDLS and YYNGEE. CDR3 length: 15 amino acids. CDR3 nucleotide sequence: TGTGCCAGCAGCGCGCTAGCGGGGGGAAACGGGGAGCTGTTTTTT. Translating gives CASSALAGGNGELFF.

The chain recombines TRBV9 with TRBJ2-7; no firm D call. Trimming took off 3 bases at V and 7 bases at J, with 20 bases between the two ends. The germline CDR1 and CDR2 sequences are SGDLS and YYNGEE. The CDR3 loop spans 15 amino acids. The CDR3, as DNA: TGTGCCAGCAGCGCCTATCCGACCAACCCCGGAGAGCAGTACTTC. This encodes CASSAYPTNPGEQYF.

The V gene is TRBV5-4, the J gene TRBJ2-7; TRBD2 aligns across 7 bases. CDR1 is SGHNT and CDR2 is YYREEE in the germline V gene (reference sequence). The CDR3 is 15 residues long. Germline trimming cut 0 bases from V and 0 bases from J; bases unmatched to any gene: 3. In DNA form, the CDR3 reads TGTGCCAGCAGCTTGGGCGGGGGAACCTCCTACGAGCAGTACTTC. Protein: CASSLGGGTSYEQYF. The full variable domain, rest sourced from reference TRBV5-4 and TRBJ2-7, is ETGVTQSPTHLIKTRGQQVTLRCSSQSGHNTVSWYQQALGQGPQFIFQYYREEENGRGNFPPRFSGLQFPNYSSELNVNALELDDSALYLCASSLGGGTSYEQYFGPGTRLTVT.

CDR3 region: CASSLVAGGLREQYF. The CDR3 DNA follows: TGTGCCAGCAGCTTAGTAGCGGGGGGGCTCCGCGAGCAGTACTTC. The chain has TRBV7-2 and TRBJ2-7; the match to TRBD2 covers 11 bases. This CDR3 is built from 15 residues. V lost 1 base, J lost 6 bases, and 5 bases stayed unmatched. CDR1 SGHTA and CDR2 FQGNSA come from the germline V gene.

The rearrangement uses TRBV11-2 and TRBJ2-7; D not resolved. Per germline, CDR1 SGHAT and CDR2 FQNNGV. This CDR3 region has 14 residues. V dropped 1 base and J dropped 2 bases, with 9 bases sitting between them. CDR3 protein: CASSLVSGAYEQYF. The DNA for the CDR3 is TGTGCCAGCAGCTTAGTTTCTGGGGCCTACGAGCAGTACTTC. The complete variable domain, with remaining parts taken from reference TRBV11-2 and TRBJ2-7, reads EAGVAQSPRYKIIEKRQSVAFWCNPISGHATLYWYQQILGQGPKLLIQFQNNGVVDDSQLPKDRFSAERLKGVDSTLKIQPAKLEDSAVYLCASSLVSGAYEQYFGPGTRLTVT.

This clone was picked up a small number of times. This chain uses TRBV19 with TRBJ1-6; D uncertain. V was shortened by 4 bases and J by 6 bases, with 13 bases between the two germline ends. This CDR3 contains 15 residues. The germline V gene encodes CDR1 LNHDA and CDR2 SQIVND (reference sequence). The CDR3 sequence: CASSSSDGINSPLHF. As DNA, the CDR3 is TGTGCCAGTAGTAGTTCGGACGGCATTAATTCACCCCTCCACTTT.

This chain links TRBV11-3 with TRBJ1-1; 12 nucleotides agree with TRBD1. Germline CDR1 SGHNT, CDR2 YENEEA. Germline trimming cut 2 bases from V and 7 bases from J; bases unmatched to any gene: 8. The CDR3 has 16 residues. CDR3 coding DNA: TGTGCCAGCAGCTTACCAGGGGGACAGGGGGCGAATGAAGCTTTCTTT. Protein product: CASSLPGGQGANEAFF.